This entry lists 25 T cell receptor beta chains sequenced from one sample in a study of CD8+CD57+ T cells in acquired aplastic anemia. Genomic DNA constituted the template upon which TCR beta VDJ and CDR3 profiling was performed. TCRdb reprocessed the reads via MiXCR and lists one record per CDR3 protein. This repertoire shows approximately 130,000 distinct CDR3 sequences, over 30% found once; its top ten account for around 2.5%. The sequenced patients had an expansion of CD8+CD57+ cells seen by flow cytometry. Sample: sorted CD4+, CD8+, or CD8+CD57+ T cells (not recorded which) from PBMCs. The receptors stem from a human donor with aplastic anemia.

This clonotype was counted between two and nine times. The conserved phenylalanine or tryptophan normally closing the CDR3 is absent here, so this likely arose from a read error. CDR3 DNA sequence: TGTGCCAGCAGTGATCCTTCCCGGAGCTCCTATAATTCACCCCTCCACCTT. Its protein product is CASSDPSRSSYNSPLHL. J is TRBJ1-6 and V is TRBV6-1; D not resolved. Trimming removed 3 bases from V and 0 bases from J, with 12 bases in between. Germline V CDR1 and CDR2: MNHNS, SASEGT. CDR3 length: 17 residues.

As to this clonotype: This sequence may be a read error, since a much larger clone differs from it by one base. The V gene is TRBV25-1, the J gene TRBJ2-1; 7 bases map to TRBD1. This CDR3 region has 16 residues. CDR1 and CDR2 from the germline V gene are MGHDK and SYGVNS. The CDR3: CASSHSGTASYNEQSF. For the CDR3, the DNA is TGTGCCAGCAGCCATTCGGGGACAGCGTCCTACAATGAGCAGTCCTTC.

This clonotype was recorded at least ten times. This chain's CDR3 is CSVIRDSKNIQYF. CDR3 nucleotides: TGCAGCGTGATTCGGGACAGCAAAAACATTCAGTACTTC. The rearrangement joins TRBV29-1 to TRBJ2-4; 7 bases fit TRBD1. CDR3 length: 13 residues. V trimming: 6 bases; J trimming: 3 bases; junction bases outside the gene matches: 5. The germline gives CDR1 SQVTM, CDR2 ANQGSEA.

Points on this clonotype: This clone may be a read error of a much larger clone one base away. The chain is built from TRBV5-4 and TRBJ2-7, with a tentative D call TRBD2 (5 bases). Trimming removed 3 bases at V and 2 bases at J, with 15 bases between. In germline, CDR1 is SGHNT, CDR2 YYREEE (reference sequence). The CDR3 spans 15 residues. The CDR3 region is CASSSPRGSTYEQYV. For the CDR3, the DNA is TGTGCCAGCAGCTCTCCGCGAGGGAGCACCTACGAGCAGTACGTC.

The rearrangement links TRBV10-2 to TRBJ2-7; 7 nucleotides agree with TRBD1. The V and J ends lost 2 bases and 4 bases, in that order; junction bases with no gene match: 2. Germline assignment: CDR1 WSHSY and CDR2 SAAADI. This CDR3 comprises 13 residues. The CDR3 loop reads CASSERTGYEQYF. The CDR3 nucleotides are TGCGCCAGCAGTGAGCGGACAGGTTACGAGCAGTACTTC.

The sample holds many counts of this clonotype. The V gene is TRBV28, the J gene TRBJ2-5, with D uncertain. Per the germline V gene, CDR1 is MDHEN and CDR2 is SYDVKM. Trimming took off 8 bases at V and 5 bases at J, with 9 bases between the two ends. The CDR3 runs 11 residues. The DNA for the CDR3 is TGTGCCAGCGGTATTGAGGAGACCCAGTACTTC. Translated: CASGIEETQYF. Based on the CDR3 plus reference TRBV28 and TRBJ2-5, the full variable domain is DVKVTQSSRYLVKRTGEKVFLECVQDMDHENMFWYRQDPGLGLRLIYFSYDVKMKEKGDIPEGYSVSREKKERFSLILESASTNQTSMYLCASGIEETQYFGPGTRLLVL.

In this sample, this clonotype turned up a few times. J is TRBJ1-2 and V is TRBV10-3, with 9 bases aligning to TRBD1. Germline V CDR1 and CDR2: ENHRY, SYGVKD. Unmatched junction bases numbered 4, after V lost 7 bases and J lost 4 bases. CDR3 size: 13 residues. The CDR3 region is CAIKGQGVYGYTF. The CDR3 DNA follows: TGTGCCATCAAGGGACAGGGTGTCTATGGCTACACCTTC.

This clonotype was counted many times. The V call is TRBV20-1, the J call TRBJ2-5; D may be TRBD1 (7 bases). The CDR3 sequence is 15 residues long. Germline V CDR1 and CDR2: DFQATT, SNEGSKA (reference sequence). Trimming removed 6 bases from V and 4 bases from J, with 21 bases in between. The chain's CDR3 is CSAIRNYRGGETQYF. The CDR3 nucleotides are TGCAGTGCCATAAGAAACTACAGGGGAGGAGAGACCCAGTACTTC.

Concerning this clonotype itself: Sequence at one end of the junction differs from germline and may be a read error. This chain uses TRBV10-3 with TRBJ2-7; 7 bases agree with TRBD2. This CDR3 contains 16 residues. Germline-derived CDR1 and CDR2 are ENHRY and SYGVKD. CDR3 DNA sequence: TGTGCCAGCAGTGATAGTGGGGGGGACTCCTCCTACGAGCAGTACTTC. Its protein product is CASSDSGGDSSYEQYF.

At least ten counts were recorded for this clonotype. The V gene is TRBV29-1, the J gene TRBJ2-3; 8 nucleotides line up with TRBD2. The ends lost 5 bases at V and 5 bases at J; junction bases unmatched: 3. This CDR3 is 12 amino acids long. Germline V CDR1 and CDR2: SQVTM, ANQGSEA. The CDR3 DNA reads TGCAGCGTTTTTCTAGCGGGAGATACGCAGTATTTT. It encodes CSVFLAGDTQYF.

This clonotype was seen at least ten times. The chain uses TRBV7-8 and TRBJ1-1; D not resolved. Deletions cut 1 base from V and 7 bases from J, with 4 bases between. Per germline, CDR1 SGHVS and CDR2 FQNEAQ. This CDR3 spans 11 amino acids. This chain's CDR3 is CASSLEGEAFF. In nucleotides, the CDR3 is TGTGCCAGCAGCTTAGAAGGTGAAGCTTTCTTT.

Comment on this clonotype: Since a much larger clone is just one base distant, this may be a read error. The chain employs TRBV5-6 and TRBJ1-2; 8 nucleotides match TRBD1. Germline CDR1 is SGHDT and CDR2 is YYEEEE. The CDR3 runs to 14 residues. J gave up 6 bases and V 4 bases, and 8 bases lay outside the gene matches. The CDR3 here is CASSIGQGHHGYTF. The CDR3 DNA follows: TGTGCCAGCAGCATCGGACAGGGCCACCATGGCTACACCTTC.

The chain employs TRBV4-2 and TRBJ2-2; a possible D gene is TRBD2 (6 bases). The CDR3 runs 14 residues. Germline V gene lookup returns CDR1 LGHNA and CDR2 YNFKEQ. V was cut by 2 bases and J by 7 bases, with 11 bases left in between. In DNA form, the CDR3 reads TGTGCCAGCAGCCAACGCCCGCGGGGCGGGGAGCTGTTTTTT. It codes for CASSQRPRGGELFF.

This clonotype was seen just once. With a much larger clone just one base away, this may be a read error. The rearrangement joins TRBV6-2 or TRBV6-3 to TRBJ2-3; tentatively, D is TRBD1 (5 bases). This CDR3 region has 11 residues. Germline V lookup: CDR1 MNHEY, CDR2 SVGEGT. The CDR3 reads CASSRTGTQYF. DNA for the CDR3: TGTGCCAGCAGTCGCACAGGTACGCAGTATTTT.

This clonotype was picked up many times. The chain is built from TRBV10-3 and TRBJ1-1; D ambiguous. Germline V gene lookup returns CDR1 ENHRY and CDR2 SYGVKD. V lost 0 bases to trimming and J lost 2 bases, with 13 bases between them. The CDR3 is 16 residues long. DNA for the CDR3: TGTGCCATCAGTGAGTCCCCAAGGGTGGGAAACACTGAAGCTTTCTTT. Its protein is CAISESPRVGNTEAFF.

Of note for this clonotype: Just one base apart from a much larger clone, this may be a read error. CDR3 DNA: TGTGCCAGCATTATTACGGGCCTCTCTGGAAACACCATATATTTT. This sequence encodes CASIITGLSGNTIYF. The rearrangement joins TRBV24-1 to TRBJ1-3; no firm D call. This CDR3 is 15 amino acids long. The germline gives CDR1 KGHDR, CDR2 SFDVKD. The germline V and J ends were trimmed by 11 bases and 0 bases, with 16 bases remaining between them.

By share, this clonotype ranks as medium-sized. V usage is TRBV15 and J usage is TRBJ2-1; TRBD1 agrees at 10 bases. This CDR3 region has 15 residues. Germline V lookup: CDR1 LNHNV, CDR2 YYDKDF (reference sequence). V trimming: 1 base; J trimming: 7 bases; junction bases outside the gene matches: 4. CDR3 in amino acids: CATSRAWDRGNEQFF. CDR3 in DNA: TGTGCCACCAGCAGAGCGTGGGACAGGGGAAATGAGCAGTTCTTC.

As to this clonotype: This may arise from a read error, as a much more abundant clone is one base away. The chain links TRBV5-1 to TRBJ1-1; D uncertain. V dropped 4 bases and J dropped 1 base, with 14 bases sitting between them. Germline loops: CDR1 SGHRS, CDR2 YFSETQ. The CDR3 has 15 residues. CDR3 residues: CASSQGGVGNTEAFF. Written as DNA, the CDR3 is TGCGCCAGCAGCCAAGGTGGGGTGGGGAACACTGAAGCTTTCTTT.

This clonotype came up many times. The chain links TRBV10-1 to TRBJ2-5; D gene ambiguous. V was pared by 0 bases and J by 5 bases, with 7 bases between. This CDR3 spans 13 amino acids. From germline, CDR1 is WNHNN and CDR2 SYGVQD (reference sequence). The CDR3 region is CASSESREETQYF. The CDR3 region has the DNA TGCGCCAGCAGTGAGTCAAGAGAGGAGACCCAGTACTTC.

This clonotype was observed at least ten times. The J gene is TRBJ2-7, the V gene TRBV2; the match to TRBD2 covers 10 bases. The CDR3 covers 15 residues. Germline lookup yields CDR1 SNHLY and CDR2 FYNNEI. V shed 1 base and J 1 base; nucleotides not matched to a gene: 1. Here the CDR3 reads CASSEGLAGSYEQYV. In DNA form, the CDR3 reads TGTGCCAGCAGTGAAGGACTAGCGGGTTCCTACGAGCAGTACGTC.

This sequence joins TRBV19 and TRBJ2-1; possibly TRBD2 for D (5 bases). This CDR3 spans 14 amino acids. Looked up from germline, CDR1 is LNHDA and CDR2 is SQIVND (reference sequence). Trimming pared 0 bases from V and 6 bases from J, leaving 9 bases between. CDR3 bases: TGTGCCAGTAGTATAGACCGGGAAGTCAATGAGCAGTTCTTC. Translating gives CASSIDREVNEQFF.

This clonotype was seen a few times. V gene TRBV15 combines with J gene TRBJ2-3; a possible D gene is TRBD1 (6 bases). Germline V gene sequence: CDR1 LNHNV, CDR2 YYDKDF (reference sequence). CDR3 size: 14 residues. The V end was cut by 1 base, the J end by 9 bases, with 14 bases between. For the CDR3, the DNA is TGTGCCACCAGCAGAGCAAAAGGGGGTTGGACGCAGTATTTT. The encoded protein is CATSRAKGGWTQYF.

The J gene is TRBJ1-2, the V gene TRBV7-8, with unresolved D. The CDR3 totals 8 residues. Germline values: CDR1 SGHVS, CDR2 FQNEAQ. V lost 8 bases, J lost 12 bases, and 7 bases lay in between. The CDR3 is CASPQDTF. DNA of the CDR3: TGTGCCAGCCCCCAGGACACCTTC.

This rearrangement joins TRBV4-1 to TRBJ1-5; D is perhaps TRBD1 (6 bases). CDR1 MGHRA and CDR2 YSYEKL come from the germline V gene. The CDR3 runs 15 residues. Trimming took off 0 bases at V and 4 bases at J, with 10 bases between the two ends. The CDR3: CASSQERGGNQPQHF. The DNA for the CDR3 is TGCGCCAGCAGCCAAGAGAGAGGGGGTAATCAGCCCCAGCATTTT.

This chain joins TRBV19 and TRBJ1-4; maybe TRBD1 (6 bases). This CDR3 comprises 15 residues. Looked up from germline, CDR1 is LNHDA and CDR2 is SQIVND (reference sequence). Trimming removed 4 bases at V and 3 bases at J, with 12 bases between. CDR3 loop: CASSSRDKANEKLFF. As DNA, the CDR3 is TGTGCCAGTAGTAGCCGGGACAAGGCTAATGAAAAACTGTTTTTT. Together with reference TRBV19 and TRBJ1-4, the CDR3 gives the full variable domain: DGGITQSPKYLFRKEGQNVTLSCEQNLNHDAMYWYRQDPGQGLRLIYYSQIVNDFQKGDIAEGYSVSREKKESFPLTVTSAQKNPTAFYLCASSSRDKANEKLFFGSGTQLSVL.